This TCR beta chain was sequenced during a study of T cells after yellow fever vaccination. Study outcomes and limitations: Most clones from primary vaccination were detected again post-booster (about 96% CD4, approximately 90% CD8). By day 5 rather than day 15, the secondary response had peaked, though it was weaker.

This clonotype was detected ten times or more. Its antigen is as yet unknown. The 5'RACE template-switching step produced TCR cDNA and added a universal primer site and UMIs. In TCRdb, the 5' RACE reads were re-called with MiXCR into one record per CDR3 protein. This table has a few hundred thousand distinct CDR3 sequences, around 12% appearing once. Sample: CD4+ T cells sorted from PBMCs, taken 15 days after the yellow fever booster vaccination. The TCR originated in a man aged 18-30 years who received the YFV17D yellow fever vaccine.

CDR3 amino acids: CASSFRTSTDTQYF. Here the CDR3 DNA reads TGTGCCAGCAGCTTTAGGACAAGCACAGATACGCAGTATTTT. The chain carries TRBV7-2 and TRBJ2-3; D perhaps matches TRBD1 (5 bases). CDR1 SGHTA and CDR2 FQGNSA come from the germline V gene. Trimming stripped 3 bases from V and 0 bases from J, with 7 bases between. This CDR3 comprises 14 residues.